Listed below are T cell receptor beta chains from one sample, sequenced in a study of cytomegalovirus exposure and HLA in healthy donors. Sequencing used immunoSEQ multiplex PCR; TCRdb keeps in-frame clones, though not all of them. In the table there are about 60,000 clones, 70% to 80% of which are singletons. The specimen sequenced was PBMCs. These receptors were obtained from a woman between 40 and 50 years old in good health and CMV-seropositive. Both conserved end residues are part of each CDR3. Fields, in order: clone size, V gene, D gene, J gene, CDR3 DNA, CDR3 protein. A D gene is named only where the DNA matches it firmly. A clone size is listed for some rows: how often the clone was seen (once, few, many), or a class if it is expanded.

>-|TRBV5-1|-|TRBJ1-3
TGCGCCAGCAGCGGGCTTACAGGATCCTCTGGAAACACCATATATTTT
CASSGLTGSSGNTIYF
>-|TRBV20-1|-|TRBJ2-3
TGCAGTGCTAGAGGACCAGGTACGCAGTATTTT
CSARGPGTQYF
>-|TRBV7-7|TRBD2|TRBJ2-2
TGTGCTAGCAGCTTACCTCCACACCCGACTAGCGGGAAATCGAACACCGGGGAGCTGTTTTTT
CASSLPPHPTSGKSNTGELFF
>-|TRBV10-1|-|TRBJ2-7
TGCGCCATCAAAGGAGACAGCTACGAGCAGTACTTC
CAIKGDSYEQYF
>once|TRBV7-2|TRBD2|TRBJ2-3
TGTGCCAGCAGCCCAGGACTAGCGGGGACCACAGATACGCAGTATTTT
CASSPGLAGTTDTQYF
>-|TRBV7-8|TRBD1|TRBJ2-1
TGTGCCAGCAGCTTAGGTTCGAGGACAGGGCGACCAATTGAGCAGTTCTTC
CASSLGSRTGRPIEQFF
>-|TRBV18|-|TRBJ2-7
TGTGCCAGCTCACCACCGGGTGACAACTACGAGCAGTACTTC
CASSPPGDNYEQYF
>-|TRBV4-3|-|TRBJ2-2
TGCGCCAGCAGCCAAGGGGGACAAGCGAACACCGGGGAGCTGTTTTTT
CASSQGGQANTGELFF
>-|TRBV7-2|-|TRBJ2-1
TGTGCCAGCAGCCCAGCCCCCGGACAAAACTACAATGAGCAGTTCTTC
CASSPAPGQNYNEQFF
>-|TRBV29-1|-|TRBJ1-1
TGCAGCGTTGCGAGGGACACTGAAGCTTTCTTT
CSVARDTEAFF
>-|TRBV5-1|TRBD1|TRBJ2-7
TGCGCCAGCAGCTTAGGACAGGGGGTCGAGCAGTACTTC
CASSLGQGVEQYF
>-|TRBV6-6|-|TRBJ1-5
TGTGCCAGCAGTTACTTGAACACAAATCAGCCCCAGCATTTT
CASSYLNTNQPQHF
>few|TRBV27|TRBD2|TRBJ2-7
TGTGCCAGTGGTATCAGCGGGGGAGCCTACGAGCAGTACTTC
CASGISGGAYEQYF
>-|TRBV10-3|TRBD1|TRBJ1-1
TGTGCCATCGGTGGGACAGGGGGCTTTCATAACACTGAAGCTTTCTTT
CAIGGTGGFHNTEAFF
>-|TRBV15|TRBD2|TRBJ2-2
TGTGCCACCAGCAGAGATCCAAGCGGGGCGAACACCGGGGAGCTGTTTTTT
CATSRDPSGANTGELFF
>-|TRBV6-1|-|TRBJ2-7
TGTGCCAGCAGTGAAGCGACCCTCCGGGCCTACGAGCAGTACTTC
CASSEATLRAYEQYF
>-|TRBV21-1|-|TRBJ1-2
TGTGCCAGCAGCTCATCGACAGACCATTTCTATGGCTACACCTTC
CASSSSTDHFYGYTF
>-|TRBV10-1|-|TRBJ1-2
TGCGCCAGCAGTGACAGGACAGCTAACTATGGCTACACCTTC
CASSDRTANYGYTF
>once|TRBV7-9|-|TRBJ1-1
TGTGCCAGCACCCATGGCGGCCTGAACACTGAAGCTTTCTTT
CASTHGGLNTEAFF
>-|TRBV4-1|TRBD2|TRBJ2-3
TGCGCCAGCAGTCCTACTGGGACTAGCCCAGATACGCAGTATTTT
CASSPTGTSPDTQYF
>-|TRBV10-3|TRBD1|TRBJ1-1
TGTGCCATCAGTGATCCCTCTGACAGGGTGACTGAAGCTTTCTTT
CAISDPSDRVTEAFF
>few|TRBV11-2|-|TRBJ2-1
TGTGCCAGCAGCCAAGGGATGGAGGTCGGGCACAATGAGCAGTTCTTC
CASSQGMEVGHNEQFF
>-|TRBV18|-|TRBJ2-2
TGTGCCAGCTACCTATCGGGGAACACCGGGGAGCTGTTTTTT
CASYLSGNTGELFF
>-|TRBV7-9|-|TRBJ2-6
TGTGCCAGCAGGCCACCAGTAAGGGGAAGTGGGGCCAACGTCCTGACTTTC
CASRPPVRGSGANVLTF
>-|TRBV1|-|TRBJ2-4
TGCACCAGCAGCCATTCCGCCCGGACAGGCAAGAAAAACATTCAGTACTTC
CTSSHSARTGKKNIQYF
>-|TRBV19|TRBD1|TRBJ2-7
TGTGCCAGTAGTGTCGGGACAGGGGGGACCTACGAGCAGTACTTC
CASSVGTGGTYEQYF
>few|TRBV11-3|-|TRBJ2-7
TGTGCCAGCAGCGCCACAGGGATTGGCGAGCAGTACTTC
CASSATGIGEQYF
>few|TRBV4-3|TRBD1|TRBJ1-2
TGCGCCAGCAGCCAAGATTGGGGGACAGGGGCCCTCTATGGCTACACCTTC
CASSQDWGTGALYGYTF
>-|TRBV7-9|-|TRBJ1-1
TGTGCCAGCAGCTTAACAGGGAACACTGAAGCTTTCTTT
CASSLTGNTEAFF
>few|TRBV18|-|TRBJ2-7
TGTGCCAGCTCACGACGGCAGGGGCAATACGAGCAGTACTTC
CASSRRQGQYEQYF
>-|TRBV7-2|TRBD2|TRBJ2-2
TGTGCCAGCAGCTTGGCGGGGGGGCTCACCGGGGAGCTGTTTTTT
CASSLAGGLTGELFF
>-|TRBV6-1|TRBD1|TRBJ1-2
TGTGCCAGCAGTGAGGACAGGGACTATGGCTACACCTTC
CASSEDRDYGYTF
>-|TRBV9|-|TRBJ2-2
TGTGCCAGCAGCGGTGAAGGAGGGACCGGGGAGCTGTTTTTT
CASSGEGGTGELFF
>-|TRBV19|-|TRBJ1-1
TGTGCCAGTAGTACAACAGGGAGTACTGAAGCTTTCTTT
CASSTTGSTEAFF
>-|TRBV19|TRBD1|TRBJ2-5
TGTGCCAGTAGTCCGCCTGCCGGGACAGGGCAAGAGACCCAGTACTTC
CASSPPAGTGQETQYF